The T cell receptor (beta chain) described here comes from a study of siplizumab effects on memory and regulatory T cells. The protocol was immunoSEQ multiplex PCR, while the TCRdb copy is restricted to in-frame clones and leaves out a portion. The sample includes 90,000 to 140,000 clones, 93% of them seen just once. CDR3 length: 15 amino acids. Trimming left V 3 bases short and J 6 bases short, with 16 bases between. Germline CDR1 is SGDLS and CDR2 is YYNGEE. The source material was CD4+ T cells sorted from blood. The chain links TRBV9 to TRBJ2-1; D is unresolved. This clonotype originated in a human donor in good health. CDR3 sequence: CASSASVTLSNEQFF. CDR3 nucleotides: TGTGCCAGCAGCGCCTCCGTGACACTAAGCAATGAGCAGTTCTTC.